The 27 T cell receptor beta chains below come from one sample, sequenced in a study of technical replicates of blood from a handful of donors. TCRdb's copy holds only in-frame clones and misses some; the assay was immunoSEQ multiplex PCR. The repertoire holds about 67,000 clones, roughly 98% seen once, with around 0.16% in the top ten. The sample consisted of T cells isolated from PBMCs. Source of these receptors: a human donor in good health.

The J gene is TRBJ2-7, the V gene TRBV2, with 16 bases identical to TRBD2. This CDR3 comprises 20 residues. The germline V gene encodes CDR1 SNHLY and CDR2 FYNNEI. Losses at the gene ends were 3 bases for V and 4 bases for J; bases not matched to a gene: 15. The CDR3 DNA reads TGTGCCAGCAGTGACCCCTTGGGACTAGCGGGAGGGGACCGAGAGTACGAGCAGTACTTC. This encodes CASSDPLGLAGGDREYEQYF.

This clone was detected only once. The rearrangement uses TRBV6-5 and TRBJ2-7, with D possibly matching TRBD2 (5 bases). Deletions cut 8 bases from V and 2 bases from J, with 16 bases between. Germline V gene data show CDR1 as MNHEY and CDR2 as SVGAGI. The CDR3 has 14 amino acids. The CDR3 bases are TGTGCCAGCTCACCCATATCCGGGGCCTACGAGCAGTACTTC. As protein: CASSPISGAYEQYF.

The rearrangement joins TRBV6-5 to TRBJ2-5; 10 bases match TRBD1. The CDR3 length is 14 residues. V lost 4 bases to trimming and J lost 4 bases; unmatched junction nucleotides: 3. Looked up from germline, CDR1 is MNHEY and CDR2 is SVGAGI. CDR3 residues: CASSLTGGGETQYF. The CDR3 coding sequence is TGTGCCAGCAGTTTGACAGGGGGCGGAGAGACCCAGTACTTC.

The J gene is TRBJ1-6, the V gene TRBV25-1, with TRBD1 as a possible D gene (6 bases). The CDR3 totals 15 residues. Germline lookup yields CDR1 MGHDK and CDR2 SYGVNS. V lost 2 bases and J lost 10, with 15 bases in between. The CDR3 bases are TGTGCCAGCAGTGAAAGGGCAGGGGCCGCCTCACCCCTCCACTTT. Translated: CASSERAGAASPLHF.

J is TRBJ1-1 and V is TRBV2, with D uncertain. Germline assignment: CDR1 SNHLY and CDR2 FYNNEI. Trimming left V 3 bases short and J 1 base short, with 6 bases between. The CDR3 has 13 residues. The CDR3, as DNA: TGTGCCAGCAGTGATAACAGGAACACTGAAGCTTTCTTT. Protein: CASSDNRNTEAFF.

The V gene is TRBV27, the J gene TRBJ2-1; 8 nucleotides align to TRBD1. The CDR3 loop spans 19 amino acids. CDR1 is MNHEY, CDR2 SMNVEV, per germline (reference sequence). V shed 5 bases and J 0 bases; nucleotides not matched to a gene: 15. CDR3 coding DNA: TGTGCCAGCAGTGTATTTTACCGACAGGGGCCTAGCTCCTACAATGAGCAGTTCTTC. Its protein product is CASSVFYRQGPSSYNEQFF.

The V gene is TRBV5-1, the J gene TRBJ2-7, with D maybe TRBD1 (5 bases). CDR3 length: 13 amino acids. The germline gives CDR1 SGHRS, CDR2 YFSETQ. The germline V and J ends were trimmed by 4 bases and 0 bases, with 8 bases remaining between them. The CDR3 spells CASSQDSSYEQYF. As DNA, the CDR3 is TGCGCCAGCAGCCAAGACAGCTCCTACGAGCAGTACTTC.

This chain uses TRBV19 with TRBJ1-4; 7 nucleotides line up with TRBD1. The CDR3 extends over 15 amino acids. The V and J ends lost 9 bases and 3 bases, in that order; junction bases with no gene match: 10. Germline V gene data show CDR1 as LNHDA and CDR2 as SQIVND (reference sequence). CDR3 region: CASSYPGQPNEKLFF. In DNA form, the CDR3 reads TGTGCCAGCAGTTATCCGGGACAGCCTAATGAAAAACTGTTTTTT.

This clone has only one observation. The V call is TRBV4-2, the J call TRBJ2-3; TRBD2 matches at 8 bases. This CDR3 has 16 amino acids. Germline CDR1 reads LGHNA; CDR2 reads YNFKEQ. The V and J ends lost 4 bases and 1 base, in that order; junction bases with no gene match: 7. CDR3 protein: CASSPFGSGGTDTQYF. For the CDR3, the DNA is TGTGCCAGCAGCCCCTTTGGTAGCGGGGGCACAGATACGCAGTATTTT.

The rearrangement uses TRBV6-1 and TRBJ1-6, with 9 bases matching TRBD1. This CDR3 is 15 amino acids long. V dropped 6 bases and J dropped 10; count of bases not matched to a gene: 10. Germline values: CDR1 MNHNS, CDR2 SASEGT. The CDR3 protein is CASSDRDRDLSPLHF. CDR3 bases: TGTGCCAGCAGCGATAGGGACAGGGATTTATCACCCCTCCACTTT.

The chain recombines TRBV27 with TRBJ2-2, with TRBD2 matching 9 bases. Germline V gene lookup returns CDR1 MNHEY and CDR2 SMNVEV (reference sequence). CDR3 size: 15 residues. V lost 3 bases to trimming and J lost 4 bases; unmatched junction nucleotides: 3. Written as DNA, the CDR3 is TGTGCCAGCAGTTTCAGTAGCGGGGGCACCGGGGAGCTGTTTTTT. As protein: CASSFSSGGTGELFF.

The chain recombines TRBV19 with TRBJ1-3; D is perhaps TRBD1 (5 bases). Germline V gene data show CDR1 as LNHDA and CDR2 as SQIVND (reference sequence). The CDR3 consists of 16 residues. The V and J ends lost 7 bases and 0 bases respectively, with 16 bases between them. The CDR3 sequence is CASIPLGLFSGNTIYF. As DNA, the CDR3 is TGTGCCAGTATCCCTCTGGGACTGTTCTCTGGAAACACCATATATTTT.

The CDR3 spells CASSLEGRINEKLFF. The CDR3 DNA follows: TGTGCCAGCAGTTTGGAGGGACGGATTAATGAAAAACTGTTTTTT. The rearrangement uses TRBV27 and TRBJ1-4, with a possible D match to TRBD1 (5 bases). Germline CDR1 and CDR2: MNHEY and SMNVEV (reference sequence). The CDR3 has 15 residues. Trimming removed 3 bases from V and 4 bases from J, with 12 bases in between.

The chain is built from TRBV6-5 and TRBJ2-7; TRBD1 agrees at 10 bases. The V and J ends lost 6 bases and 6 bases, in that order; junction bases with no gene match: 11. Germline lookup yields CDR1 MNHEY and CDR2 SVGAGI. The CDR3 is made up of 15 amino acids. The CDR3 here is CASRRPGQGKREQYF. The CDR3 DNA follows: TGTGCCAGCAGACGACCGGGACAGGGGAAACGCGAGCAGTACTTC.

This rearrangement joins TRBV4-1 to TRBJ2-7, with TRBD2 matching 10 bases. The J segment lost 2 bases and the V segment lost 2 bases, leaving 9 bases of the junction unmatched. CDR1 and CDR2 (germline): MGHRA, YSYEKL. The CDR3 is 17 residues long. Here the CDR3 reads CASSQPIGLADAYEQYF. In DNA, the CDR3 is TGCGCCAGCAGCCAACCGATTGGACTAGCGGACGCCTACGAGCAGTACTTC.

The gene calls are TRBV2 and TRBJ1-4, with TRBD1 matching over 8 bases. Germline trimming cut 4 bases from V and 8 bases from J; bases unmatched to any gene: 0. Germline assignment: CDR1 SNHLY and CDR2 FYNNEI. CDR3 length: 12 residues. The CDR3 DNA reads as TGTGCCAGCAGTGGGACAGGGGAAAAACTGTTTTTT. Protein product: CASSGTGEKLFF. Together with reference TRBV2 and TRBJ1-4, the CDR3 gives the full variable domain: EPEVTQTPSHQVTQMGQEVILRCVPISNHLYFYWYRQILGQKVEFLVSFYNNEISEKSEIFDDQFSVERPDGSNFTLKIRSTKLEDSAMYFCASSGTGEKLFFGSGTQLSVL.

This chain connects TRBV30 to TRBJ1-5; 7 nucleotides line up with TRBD1. The J segment lost 7 bases and the V segment lost 4 bases, leaving 10 bases of the junction unmatched. This CDR3 region has 14 residues. The germline gives CDR1 GTSNPN, CDR2 SVGIG (reference sequence). The CDR3 DNA reads TGTGCCTGGAATTCTAAGGGGGCTTGGCAGCCCCAGCATTTT. This gives the protein CAWNSKGAWQPQHF.

This chain connects TRBV7-9 to TRBJ1-1; D perhaps matches TRBD1 (5 bases). Germline-derived CDR1 and CDR2 are SEHNR and FQNEAQ (reference sequence). This CDR3 contains 15 residues. The germline V and J ends were trimmed by 2 bases and 0 bases, with 10 bases remaining between them. CDR3: CASSLLAGMNTEAFF. The CDR3 DNA reads TGTGCCAGCAGCTTACTTGCAGGGATGAACACTGAAGCTTTCTTT.

The chain couples TRBV7-9 to TRBJ2-7; 9 positions agree with TRBD1. The V gene's germline CDR1 is SEHNR and CDR2 FQNEAQ (reference sequence). The V gene end was trimmed by 3 bases and the J gene end by 3 bases; junction bases not matched to a gene: 6. The CDR3 covers 15 residues. CDR3 DNA: TGTGCCAGCAGCTTCACCGGGACAGGGAACTACGAGCAGTACTTC. This translates into CASSFTGTGNYEQYF.

The chain recombines TRBV28 with TRBJ1-2; 7 nucleotides agree with TRBD1. The J segment lost 3 bases and the V segment lost 10 bases, leaving 8 bases of the junction unmatched. The CDR3 loop spans 13 amino acids. Germline lookup yields CDR1 MDHEN and CDR2 SYDVKM. This chain's CDR3 is CATCPGQHYGYTF. The CDR3 nucleotides are TGTGCCACCTGCCCGGGACAGCACTATGGCTACACCTTC.

This chain links TRBV5-1 with TRBJ2-7; TRBD2 agrees at 8 bases. The trim removed 0 bases at V and 2 bases at J, leaving 4 bases unmatched. The CDR3 spans 15 residues. The germline gives CDR1 SGHRS, CDR2 YFSETQ. The CDR3 sequence: CASSLAGLGTYEQYF. The CDR3 DNA sequence: TGCGCCAGCAGCTTGGCGGGACTAGGCACCTACGAGCAGTACTTC.

The genes are TRBV2 and TRBJ2-7; 8 positions match TRBD1. The V gene end was trimmed by 6 bases and the J gene end by 0 bases; junction bases not matched to a gene: 4. Germline CDR1 is SNHLY and CDR2 is FYNNEI. The CDR3 runs 14 residues. The CDR3, as DNA: TGTGCCAGCAGCTTAACAGGGGGCTCCTACGAGCAGTACTTC. The encoded protein is CASSLTGGSYEQYF. Using reference TRBV2 and TRBJ2-7 for the parts outside the CDR3, the full variable domain is EPEVTQTPSHQVTQMGQEVILRCVPISNHLYFYWYRQILGQKVEFLVSFYNNEISEKSEIFDDQFSVERPDGSNFTLKIRSTKLEDSAMYFCASSLTGGSYEQYFGPGTRLTVT.

V and J are TRBV2 and TRBJ1-2, with D hard to call. The length of the CDR3 is 14 residues. CDR1 is SNHLY, CDR2 FYNNEI, per germline. Trimming took 8 bases from V and 5 from J, leaving 18 bases between them. DNA for the CDR3: TGTGCCAGCCGGGGATCCTGGCTGGCGTATGGCTACACCTTC. Protein sequence: CASRGSWLAYGYTF.

The V call is TRBV11-3, the J call TRBJ2-3; D is undetermined. CDR1 and CDR2 (germline): SGHNT, YENEEA. The CDR3 runs to 13 residues. V was cut by 5 bases and J by 3 bases, with 9 bases left in between. Here the CDR3 DNA reads TGTGCCAGCAGCGGGTACGGGACAGATACGCAGTATTTT. Protein sequence: CASSGYGTDTQYF. Filled out from reference TRBV11-3 and TRBJ2-3, the complete variable domain reads EAGVVQSPRYKIIEKKQPVAFWCNPISGHNTLYWYLQNLGQGPELLIRYENEEAVDDSQLPKDRFSAERLKGVDSTLKIQPAELGDSAVYLCASSGYGTDTQYFGPGTRLTVL.

With respect to this clone: Compared with germline, one end of the junction differs, possibly owing to a read error. In nucleotides, the CDR3 is TGCAGCGTTAAAGACCCCGATATCGTCCGGTGGGAGACCCAGTACTTC. It yields the protein CSVKDPDIVRWETQYF. V usage is TRBV29-1 and J usage is TRBJ2-5; D is unresolved. This CDR3 region has 16 residues. CDR1 is SQVTM, CDR2 ANQGSEA, per germline.

The V call is TRBV4-2, the J call TRBJ1-2; 8 nucleotides agree with TRBD1. V trimming: 2 bases; J trimming: 2 bases; junction bases outside the gene matches: 7. Looked up from germline, CDR1 is LGHNA and CDR2 is YNFKEQ. This CDR3 comprises 16 residues. The CDR3 protein is CASSQLGTGPNYGYTF. CDR3 DNA sequence: TGTGCCAGCAGCCAACTTGGGACAGGCCCGAACTATGGCTACACCTTC.

A single count supports this clone. The chain recombines TRBV5-8 with TRBJ2-7, with 14 bases fitting TRBD2. Germline lookup yields CDR1 SGHTS and CDR2 YDEGEE. The length of the CDR3 is 17 residues. V lost 1 base and J lost 6; bases outside the gene matches: 9. CDR3 nucleotides: TGTGCCAGCAGCTTGCCCTTAGGACTAGCGGGAGGTCGCGAGCAGTACTTC. Amino acids: CASSLPLGLAGGREQYF.